The 20 T cell receptor beta chains reported below all come from one sample, sequenced in a study of T cells in localized non-small cell lung cancer. The protocol was immunoSEQ multiplex PCR, while the TCRdb copy is restricted to in-frame clones and leaves out a portion. The sample contains around 4,600 clones, around 28% of which appear only once. Sequencing was performed on lung tumor tissue, taken before any cancer treatment. The receptors were gathered from a man aged 40 to 70 with stage III squamous cell lung carcinoma.

V is TRBV11-3 and J is TRBJ2-7, with D tentatively TRBD1 (6 bases). The CDR3 sequence is 14 residues long. The germline CDR1 and CDR2 sequences are SGHNT and YENEEA. Trimming removed 3 bases at V and 2 bases at J, with 11 bases between. The CDR3 coding sequence is TGTGCCAGCAGCTTTATGGGGACAACCTACGAGCAGTACTTC. Its protein is CASSFMGTTYEQYF. The full variable domain, its missing parts supplied by reference TRBV11-3 and TRBJ2-7, is EAGVVQSPRYKIIEKKQPVAFWCNPISGHNTLYWYLQNLGQGPELLIRYENEEAVDDSQLPKDRFSAERLKGVDSTLKIQPAELGDSAVYLCASSFMGTTYEQYFGPGTRLTVT.

This chain uses TRBV29-1 with TRBJ1-1; D is perhaps TRBD1 (6 bases). Germline values: CDR1 SQVTM, CDR2 ANQGSEA. Trimming shortened V by 8 bases and J by 0 bases, and 10 bases separated the two germline ends. The CDR3 spans 12 residues. The CDR3 loop reads CSSGDMNTEAFF. The CDR3 bases are TGCAGCTCAGGGGATATGAACACTGAAGCTTTCTTT.

The chain uses TRBV19 and TRBJ1-1, with D hard to call. Trimming removed 6 bases from V and 5 bases from J, with 10 bases in between. CDR3 length: 12 residues. Germline values: CDR1 LNHDA, CDR2 SQIVND (reference sequence). The CDR3 DNA is TGTGCCAGTAGAAAAGGGTTGACTGAAGCTTTCTTT. As protein: CASRKGLTEAFF.

This clone has only a few counts. The V and J genes are TRBV30 and TRBJ1-2, with TRBD1 identical over 8 bases. The CDR3 contains 16 residues. With V trimmed by 0 bases and J by 1 base, 7 bases remained unmatched. Germline V gene sequence: CDR1 GTSNPN, CDR2 SVGIG (reference sequence). CDR3 sequence (DNA): TGTGCCTGGAGTGTACGGTCGACAGGGGTTAACTATGGCTACACCTTC. It yields the protein CAWSVRSTGVNYGYTF.

The chain couples TRBV2 to TRBJ1-2; D remains unclear. The CDR3 is 15 residues long. CDR1 and CDR2 from the germline V gene are SNHLY and FYNNEI. Trimming left V 2 bases short and J 4 bases short, with 14 bases between. CDR3 in amino acids: CASSESGMPSYGYTF. DNA for the CDR3: TGTGCCAGCAGTGAAAGTGGAATGCCCAGCTATGGCTACACCTTC.

V and J are TRBV11-3 and TRBJ1-1; a weak D match, TRBD1 (6 bases). From germline, CDR1 is SGHNT and CDR2 YENEEA. Trimming removed 5 bases from V and 0 bases from J, with 16 bases in between. This CDR3 has 16 amino acids. The DNA of the CDR3 is TGTGCCAGCAGCCAACGCAGACGGGACATGAACACTGAAGCTTTCTTT. It encodes CASSQRRRDMNTEAFF.

This clone was recorded a few times. This chain connects TRBV11-3 to TRBJ2-5; tentative D call: TRBD2 (7 bases). There are 16 residues in the CDR3. The germline V gene encodes CDR1 SGHNT and CDR2 YENEEA. Trimming pared 5 bases from V and 2 bases from J, leaving 18 bases between. The CDR3 reads CASSNYLRGPQETQYF. The CDR3 DNA reads TGTGCCAGCAGCAACTACTTGCGGGGGCCTCAAGAGACCCAGTACTTC.

V is TRBV19 and J is TRBJ1-4; maybe TRBD1 (5 bases). The germline CDR1 and CDR2 sequences are LNHDA and SQIVND (reference sequence). Trimming stripped 5 bases from V and 2 bases from J, with 12 bases between. This CDR3 is 15 amino acids long. This CDR3 reads CASSSGLRTNEKLFF. The CDR3 DNA is TGTGCCAGTAGTTCAGGGCTTCGGACTAATGAAAAACTGTTTTTT.

The rearrangement joins TRBV19 to TRBJ2-7, with D possibly being TRBD1 or TRBD2 (5 bases each). The CDR3 spans 14 residues. The V end lost 5 bases, the J end lost 2 bases, and 13 bases lay between the germline ends. CDR1 LNHDA and CDR2 SQIVND come from the germline V gene (reference sequence). CDR3 sequence (DNA): TGTGCCAGTAGTTCGGGGCCAGTTACCTACGAGCAGTACTTC. Protein product: CASSSGPVTYEQYF.

This clone rates as medium-sized. The chain employs TRBV11-3 and TRBJ2-1; D is uncertain. The V gene's germline CDR1 is SGHNT and CDR2 YENEEA. The V gene lost 0 bases and the J gene lost 0 bases, with 9 bases spanning the gap. The CDR3 has 16 amino acids. This CDR3 is CASSLDPESSYNEQFF. The CDR3 DNA reads as TGTGCCAGCAGCTTAGATCCAGAGAGCTCCTACAATGAGCAGTTCTTC.

J is TRBJ1-1 and V is TRBV5-1; TRBD1 agrees at 8 bases. After removal of 4 bases from V and 4 bases from J, the junction contained 6 bases not matched to a gene. Germline V CDR1 and CDR2: SGHRS, YFSETQ. The CDR3 length is 14 residues. The CDR3 region is CASSLDRVGTEAFF. CDR3 sequence (DNA): TGCGCCAGCAGCCTGGACAGGGTTGGCACTGAAGCTTTCTTT.

DNA of the CDR3: TGTGCCAGCAGTCCCCCCCGGGACAGGGGGCGGCACGGGGAGCTGTTTTTT. Translated: CASSPPRDRGRHGELFF. This sequence joins TRBV9 and TRBJ2-2, with 12 positions matching TRBD1. Germline V lookup: CDR1 SGDLS, CDR2 YYNGEE. The V gene end was trimmed by 5 bases and the J gene end by 7 bases; junction bases not matched to a gene: 12. The CDR3 totals 17 residues. The full variable domain, its missing parts supplied by reference TRBV9 and TRBJ2-2, is DSGVTQTPKHLITATGQRVTLRCSPRSGDLSVYWYQQSLDQGLQFLIQYYNGEERAKGNILERFSAQQFPDLHSELNLSSLELGDSALYFCASSPPRDRGRHGELFFGEGSRLTVL.

There are a few counts of this clone. The rearrangement links TRBV11-3 to TRBJ1-3, with a tentative D call TRBD1 (5 bases). Trimming pared 1 base from V and 0 bases from J, leaving 13 bases between. CDR1 and CDR2 from the germline V gene are SGHNT and YENEEA. The length of the CDR3 is 17 residues. CDR3 region: CASSLVKGTVSGNTIYF. The CDR3, as DNA: TGTGCCAGCAGCTTAGTGAAAGGGACGGTCTCTGGAAACACCATATATTTT.

The gene calls are TRBV23-1 and TRBJ1-4; no reliable D call. TRBV23-1 is flagged as an ORF with uncertain function. Between the trimmed V and J ends, which lost 6 bases and 6 bases, there was a span of 17 bases. The CDR3 extends over 15 amino acids. The CDR3 nucleotides are TGCGCCAGCAGCAGAAGGCGGCATGTAGATGAAAAACTGTTTTTT. The encoded protein is CASSRRRHVDEKLFF.

By sample share, this clone is medium-sized. J is TRBJ2-4 and V is TRBV6-8, with no clear D. Per the germline V gene, CDR1 is MNHGY and CDR2 is SAAAGT. V was shortened by 6 bases and J by 1 base, with 10 bases between the two germline ends. The CDR3 consists of 14 residues. The CDR3 protein is CASRADGAKNIQYF. For the CDR3, the DNA is TGTGCCAGCAGGGCGGATGGGGCCAAAAACATTCAGTACTTC.

This chain connects TRBV6-1 to TRBJ1-3; D not resolved. The length of the CDR3 is 16 residues. Germline V CDR1 and CDR2: MNHNS, SASEGT. Trimming removed 0 bases at V and 3 bases at J, with 12 bases between. The CDR3: CASSEALPGSGNTIYF. CDR3 coding DNA: TGTGCCAGCAGTGAAGCCCTCCCGGGGAGTGGAAACACCATATATTTT.

In this sample, this clone turned up a few times. The rearrangement links TRBV6-8 to TRBJ2-3; TRBD2 matches 11 bases. The junction had 3 bases not matched to a gene; V was cut back by 6 bases and J by 1 base. This CDR3 has 15 amino acids. CDR1 is MNHGY, CDR2 SAAAGT, per germline. The CDR3 DNA follows: TGTGCCAGCAGCCGGACTAGCGGGCGCACAGATACGCAGTATTTT. Its protein product is CASSRTSGRTDTQYF.

This clone has just a few counts. The chain carries TRBV30 and TRBJ1-6; D is perhaps TRBD1 (6 bases). CDR3 length equals 13 residues. Germline CDR1 is GTSNPN and CDR2 is SVGIG (reference sequence). The V end was cut by 0 bases, the J end by 14 bases, with 14 bases between. CDR3 nucleotides: TGTGCCTGGAGTGTAGACGGGACATCATCCCTCCACTTT. Translated, it gives CAWSVDGTSSLHF. Drawing the rest from reference TRBV30 and TRBJ1-6, the complete variable domain is SQTIHQWPATLVQPVGSPLSLECTVEGTSNPNLYWYRQAAGRGLQLLFYSVGIGQISSEVPQNLSASRPQDRQFILSSKKLLLSDSGFYLCAWSVDGTSSLHFGNGTRLTVT.

This clone is deemed medium-sized (0.01 to 0.1%). The chain combines TRBV6-8 with TRBJ1-4, with 9 bases that match TRBD1. Germline values: CDR1 MNHGY, CDR2 SAAAGT. Germline trimming cut 4 bases from V and 8 bases from J; bases unmatched to any gene: 2. The CDR3 covers 13 residues. This chain's CDR3 is CASSSTGGEKLFF. The CDR3 DNA follows: TGTGCCAGCAGTTCGACAGGGGGAGAAAAACTGTTTTTT.

This clone was detected only a few times. The rearrangement uses TRBV18 and TRBJ1-2; no clear D gene. This CDR3 comprises 15 residues. Trimming cost V 3 bases and J 5 bases, with 16 bases left between them. Looked up from germline, CDR1 is KGHSH and CDR2 is LQKENI. The CDR3 protein is CASSPGSRGGYGYTF. As DNA, the CDR3 is TGTGCCAGCTCACCGGGATCCCGGGGAGGGTATGGCTACACCTTC.